Following are 4 T cell receptor beta chains from one sample sequenced in a study of T cells in pancreatic ductal adenocarcinoma (dated by TCRdb to between 2016 and 2019). The receptor library was made with the immunoSEQ multiplex PCR assay. TCRdb limited this immuneACCESS table to in-frame rearrangements with V and J called. A share of clones is missing; checked studies link under half to unresolved V genes, and the rest is unexplained. The sample contains tens of thousands of clones, around nine tenths of them found a single time. The top ten clonotypes cover less than 2.5% of the sample. Pancreatic ductal adenocarcinoma patients who had undergone surgery without neoadjuvant therapy were selected. The sample comprised PBMCs. The receptor set was obtained from a human donor with pancreatic ductal adenocarcinoma.

The chain recombines TRBV5-4 with TRBJ1-2, with 9 bases identical to TRBD1. CDR1 and CDR2 (germline): SGHNT, YYREEE (reference sequence). The CDR3 extends over 16 amino acids. V lost 3 bases, J lost 3 bases, and 9 bases stayed unmatched. The DNA of the CDR3 is TGTGCCAGCAGCTCCCGGACAGGGGATTGGGACTATGGCTACACCTTC. Translated, it gives CASSSRTGDWDYGYTF.

This sequence joins TRBV5-1 and TRBJ1-2; possibly TRBD1 for D (5 bases). V was trimmed by 4 bases and J by 5 bases, leaving 15 bases between them. The CDR3 contains 14 residues. Germline CDR1 reads SGHRS; CDR2 reads YFSETQ. CDR3 bases: TGCGCCAGCAGCGCGCAGCAGGGTCTTTATGGCTACACCTTC. The encoded protein is CASSAQQGLYGYTF.

A few counts support this clone. The V and J genes are TRBV7-2 and TRBJ2-2, with unresolved D. Germline CDR1 reads SGHTA; CDR2 reads FQGNSA. This CDR3 is built from 15 residues. Trimming removed 1 base at V and 0 bases at J, with 6 bases between. In DNA, the CDR3 is TGTGCCAGCAGCTTAGTAGCACCGAACACCGGGGAGCTGTTTTTT. Protein: CASSLVAPNTGELFF. The whole variable domain, filled in from reference TRBV7-2 and TRBJ2-2, reads GAGVSQSPSNKVTEKGKDVELRCDPISGHTALYWYRQSLGQGLEFLIYFQGNSAPDKSGLPSDRFSAERTGGSVSTLTIQRTQQEDSAVYLCASSLVAPNTGELFFGEGSRLTVL.

V usage is TRBV5-1 and J usage is TRBJ1-2, with TRBD1 matching 8 bases. This CDR3 has 14 amino acids. V was clipped by 4 bases and J by 4 bases; unmatched bases: 6. The germline CDR1 and CDR2 sequences are SGHRS and YFSETQ. The CDR3 region is CASSPDRAPYGYTF. The CDR3 nucleotides are TGCGCCAGCAGCCCGGACAGGGCCCCCTATGGCTACACCTTC.